This is a list of T cell receptor beta chains from one sample in a study of shared clonotypes between healthy human individuals. Profiling relied on immunoSEQ multiplex PCR, and the TCRdb table lists in-frame clones only, not all of them. In the table there are hundreds of thousands of clones, 55% to 75% of which are singletons. Sequenced sample: memory CD4+ T cells sorted from blood. These receptors originate from a woman between 25 and 40 years old in good health. The CDR3 runs from the conserved cysteine through the conserved F or W. D genes are given only for firm matches. Size is omitted from some rows. Given values are once, few, many or a class for expanded clones.

d_call	j_call	v_call	clone_size	cdr3_nt	cdr3_aa
.	TRBJ2-7	TRBV10-3	.	TGTGCCACCGCTCTTCCGGGCTCCTACGAGCAGTACTTC	CATALPGSYEQYF
TRBD1	TRBJ2-3	TRBV19	many	TGTGCCAGTAGTACCGACAGGGTAGGCACAGATACGCAGTATTTT	CASSTDRVGTDTQYF
.	TRBJ2-2	TRBV7-8	.	TGTGCCAGCAGCTTAGGGCAGCTCGCGAACACCGGGGAGCTGTTTTTT	CASSLGQLANTGELFF
.	TRBJ2-7	TRBV29-1	few	TGCAGCGTTGCCGACCCGAGGGGTCCAGGCTACGAGCAGTACTTC	CSVADPRGPGYEQYF
TRBD1	TRBJ2-3	TRBV2	.	TGTGCCAGCAGTGGTCGGGACAGATTCACAGATACGCAGTATTTT	CASSGRDRFTDTQYF
.	TRBJ2-7	TRBV9	few	TGTGCCAGCAGCGTTGGACAGATTGCCTACGAGCAGTACTTC	CASSVGQIAYEQYF
TRBD2	TRBJ2-1	TRBV6-6	.	TGTGCCAGCAGCAGACTAGCGGGAGAGCGCAATGAGCAGTTCTTC	CASSRLAGERNEQFF
.	TRBJ1-1	TRBV4-1	.	TGCGCCAGCAGCCCCACGAATGCAGGGGTTAAGACTGAAGCTTTCTTT	CASSPTNAGVKTEAFF
TRBD2	TRBJ2-7	TRBV18	.	TGTGCCAGCCTCCCCTCCAGGCTAGCGGGAGAGAATAACGTGTACTTC	CASLPSRLAGENNVYF
TRBD1	TRBJ2-7	TRBV6-5	.	TGTGCCAGCAGTTACGAACGCCAGGGGGCCTACGAGCAGTACTTC	CASSYERQGAYEQYF
.	TRBJ1-2	TRBV28	once	TGTGCCAGCACGGTAGGCGGGGGCAACTATGGCTACACCTTC	CASTVGGGNYGYTF
TRBD2	TRBJ2-5	TRBV6-6	.	TGTGCCAGCCAAGGACTAGCGGGAGGGGATGGAGAGACCCAGTACTTC	CASQGLAGGDGETQYF
TRBD1	TRBJ1-2	TRBV10-3	.	TGTGCCTCCCGACCCTCGGGACAGGGGGTGGACTATGGCTACACCTTC	CASRPSGQGVDYGYTF
.	TRBJ2-7	TRBV28	.	TGTGCCAGCACCGGGGGGCACGGCGGCGAGCAGTACTTC	CASTGGHGGEQYF
TRBD1	TRBJ1-2	TRBV6-6	.	TGTGCCAGCAGTTCATACCGGGACAGGGTAGGAGATGGCTACACCTTC	CASSSYRDRVGDGYTF
.	TRBJ2-2	TRBV11-2	once	TGTGCCAGCAGCGCAATGGGACTCCACACCGGGGAGCTGTTTTTT	CASSAMGLHTGELFF
.	TRBJ2-1	TRBV2	once	TGTGCCAGCAGTGACCTAGGTGGAGGTTCCAATGAGCAGTTCTTC	CASSDLGGGSNEQFF
.	TRBJ2-7	TRBV9	.	TGTGCCAGCAGCCCTCCCTTACCGCCCCCGCGGGACGAGCAGTACTTC	CASSPPLPPPRDEQYF
.	TRBJ2-3	TRBV7-2	few	TGTGCCAGCAGCCAGCGTGCAGGGACAACTTTAGATACGCAGTATTTT	CASSQRAGTTLDTQYF
.	TRBJ1-1	TRBV7-3	.	TGTGCCAGCAGCTTAACGGGCGGGGTCCCCACTGAAGCTTTCTTT	CASSLTGGVPTEAFF
.	TRBJ2-3	TRBV6-1	many	TGTGCCAGCAGCTTACAGGACTCTAGCACAGATACGCAGTATTTT	CASSLQDSSTDTQYF
TRBD1	TRBJ2-7	TRBV7-9	once	TGTGCCAGCAGCCATCGGACAGGAAAAGCCTACGAGCAGTACTTC	CASSHRTGKAYEQYF
TRBD1	TRBJ2-7	TRBV29-1	many	TGCAGCGTAGCCGGGACAGCTAGCTCCTACGAGCAGTACTTC	CSVAGTASSYEQYF
TRBD1	TRBJ1-5	TRBV18	.	TGTGCCAGCTCACGACAGGGGGAGGCCGGCAATCAGCCCCAGCATTTT	CASSRQGEAGNQPQHF
TRBD1	TRBJ1-1	TRBV18	once	TGTGCCAGCTCACCGTACGGGACAGGGCTTATCACTGAAGCTTTCTTT	CASSPYGTGLITEAFF
TRBD2	TRBJ2-3	TRBV6-5	.	TGTGCCAGCAGTACCCCCAGCGGGAGGACAGATACGCAGTATTTT	CASSTPSGRTDTQYF
TRBD2	TRBJ2-2	TRBV4-1	.	TGCGCCAGCAGCCAAATAGCGGGAACCTACACCGGGGAGCTGTTTTTT	CASSQIAGTYTGELFF
.	TRBJ2-7	TRBV5-1	.	TGCGCCAGCAGCTTGGGACCCGAGCCCTACGAGCAGTACTTC	CASSLGPEPYEQYF
.	TRBJ2-3	TRBV19	.	TGTGCCAGTAGACGTAGCGGTCAGGAGCCAGATACGCAGTATTTT	CASRRSGQEPDTQYF
.	TRBJ1-4	TRBV12-2	.	TGTGCAAGTCGCGTACAGGGGAAAAAACTGTTTTTT	CASRVQGKKLFF
.	TRBJ1-4	TRBV7-9	.	TGTGCCAGCAGCCTAGTTGGAGGGGCCGGTGAAAAACTGTTTTTT	CASSLVGGAGEKLFF
.	TRBJ2-6	TRBV5-5	.	TGTGCCAGCAAATTCGTTAGAGACTCTGGGGCCAACGTCCTGACTTTC	CASKFVRDSGANVLTF
.	TRBJ2-7	TRBV28	.	TGTGCCAGCAGCTTAGACGGAGGGCAGGGGGAGCAGTACTTC	CASSLDGGQGEQYF
TRBD2	TRBJ2-5	TRBV4-2	.	TGTGCCAGCAGCCAAGAGGGCGGGAGAGCCGGGCTTCAAGAGACCCAGTACTTC	CASSQEGGRAGLQETQYF
TRBD2	TRBJ2-7	TRBV10-2	.	TGCGCCAGCAGTGAGTCTCGGGGACTAGGGCGAGAGCAGTACTTC	CASSESRGLGREQYF